Included here is one TCR beta chain sequence, with context. This sample stems from a study of monozygotic twins with inflammatory bowel disease. Germline V CDR1 and CDR2: LGHDT, YNNKEL (reference sequence). The CDR3 extends over 20 amino acids. Added by template switching were UMIs that each held a 6-nucleotide sample barcode. TCRdb derives one entry per CDR3 protein from the 5' RACE reads, leaving out DNA. The table lists some 190,000 distinct CDR3 sequences. V and J are TRBV3-1 and TRBJ2-1; TCRdb's D call, TRBD2, is unchecked because there is no DNA. The sequence was obtained from a human donor with ulcerative colitis or Crohn's disease, or a healthy co-twin of an affected twin (not recorded which). Sequencing input: blood. The CDR3 reads CASSQDKGLAGGLGYNEQFF.